The present T cell receptor (beta chain) was sequenced within a study of blood T cell repertoires in COVID-19. Study details: Sites across the United States, Italy and Spain contributed samples from acute and convalescent COVID-19. PBMCs, B-cell-depleted T cells, or T cells provided the cDNA or gDNA that made up the material.

The authors' processing: Amplification from reference gene primers served as the basis for estimated nucleated cell counts. Assay used: immunoSEQ multiplex PCR; TCRdb lists only in-frame clones, some missing. The DNA gave D and trimming, while V, J and clone size come from that table. Of 55,000 to 70,000 clones detected, around nine tenths appear once; the ten largest clones hold just under 7.5%. Germline-derived CDR1 and CDR2 are MNHNS and SASEGT. The CDR3 sequence is 13 residues long. The V gene lost 2 bases and the J gene lost 9 bases, with 11 bases spanning the gap. Seattle's cohort entered during active infection and was followed longitudinally.

The gene calls are TRBV6-1 and TRBJ1-5, with D possibly being TRBD1 (5 bases). The specimen was peripheral blood. This TCR was recovered from a man aged 35 to 55 with COVID-19, enrolled during active disease. The CDR3 nucleotides read TGTGCCAGCAGTGAATCAGGGATGAGGCCCCAGCATTTT. Encoded protein: CASSESGMRPQHF.